The rows below give T cell receptor beta chains drawn from one sample of a study of shared clonotypes between healthy human individuals. Assay: immunoSEQ multiplex PCR; the TCRdb copy retains only in-frame clones and omits some. The sample carries about 1,800,000 clones, about 94% recorded once. The specimen sequenced was naive CD8+ T cells sorted from blood. These TCRs come from a young man in good health. Both conserved end residues are part of each CDR3. D genes are given only for firm matches. Rows give clone size only sometimes, using once, few, many, or a class for an expanded clone.

v_gene: TRBV19; abundance: few; d_gene: NA; j_gene: TRBJ1-5; CDR3aa: CASSTTQGREEPQHF; CDR3nt: TGTGCCAGTAGTACCACACAGGGCCGGGAAGAGCCCCAGCATTTT
v_gene: TRBV4-1; abundance: NA; d_gene: NA; j_gene: TRBJ2-1; CDR3aa: CASSQGTVGEQFF; CDR3nt: TGCGCCAGCAGCCAGGGGACCGTCGGAGAGCAGTTCTTC
v_gene: TRBV5-1; abundance: NA; d_gene: TRBD2; j_gene: TRBJ2-1; CDR3aa: CASSPGSSGITYNEQFF; CDR3nt: TGCGCCAGCAGCCCGGGGTCTAGCGGGATTACCTACAATGAGCAGTTCTTC
v_gene: TRBV6-1; abundance: once; d_gene: TRBD1; j_gene: TRBJ2-7; CDR3aa: CASSWTGGFYEQYF; CDR3nt: TGTGCCAGCAGTTGGACAGGGGGCTTCTACGAGCAGTACTTC
v_gene: TRBV2; abundance: NA; d_gene: TRBD1; j_gene: TRBJ2-7; CDR3aa: CASRPGQGSYEQYF; CDR3nt: TGTGCCAGCAGACCGGGACAGGGAAGCTACGAGCAGTACTTC
v_gene: TRBV6-1; abundance: NA; d_gene: TRBD1; j_gene: TRBJ1-2; CDR3aa: CASSVEGAAGGYTF; CDR3nt: TGTGCCAGCAGTGTAGAGGGGGCAGCCGGAGGCTACACCTTC
v_gene: TRBV9; abundance: NA; d_gene: NA; j_gene: TRBJ2-2; CDR3aa: CASSISNTGELFF; CDR3nt: TGTGCCAGCAGCATATCGAACACCGGGGAGCTGTTTTTT
v_gene: TRBV7-9; abundance: NA; d_gene: TRBD1; j_gene: TRBJ2-2; CDR3aa: CASSNRTGGPGELFF; CDR3nt: TGTGCCAGCAGCAACCGGACAGGGGGCCCCGGGGAGCTGTTTTTT
v_gene: TRBV11-2; abundance: NA; d_gene: TRBD2; j_gene: TRBJ2-2; CDR3aa: CASSSIWTSGRLPTGELFF; CDR3nt: TGTGCCAGCAGTTCAATATGGACTAGCGGGAGATTACCCACCGGGGAGCTGTTTTTT
v_gene: TRBV13; abundance: NA; d_gene: NA; j_gene: TRBJ2-4; CDR3aa: CASSLTDEDEAKNIQYF; CDR3nt: TGTGCCAGCAGCCTAACCGACGAGGACGAGGCCAAAAACATTCAGTACTTC
v_gene: TRBV7-8; abundance: NA; d_gene: TRBD2; j_gene: TRBJ2-1; CDR3aa: CASSFLAGDSNEQFF; CDR3nt: TGTGCCAGCAGCTTTTTGGCGGGAGACTCGAATGAGCAGTTCTTC
v_gene: TRBV7-9; abundance: NA; d_gene: NA; j_gene: TRBJ2-7; CDR3aa: CASSLTDSLVYEQYF; CDR3nt: TGTGCCAGCAGCTTGACGGACAGTCTAGTCTACGAGCAGTACTTC
v_gene: TRBV15; abundance: once; d_gene: TRBD1; j_gene: TRBJ2-5; CDR3aa: CATSREGQSQETQYF; CDR3nt: TGTGCCACCAGCAGAGAGGGACAGTCCCAAGAGACCCAGTACTTC
v_gene: TRBV2; abundance: NA; d_gene: TRBD1; j_gene: TRBJ2-7; CDR3aa: CASSDLGTAYEQYF; CDR3nt: TGTGCCAGCAGTGACTTAGGGACAGCCTACGAGCAGTACTTC
v_gene: TRBV6-1; abundance: NA; d_gene: NA; j_gene: TRBJ1-1; CDR3aa: CASNDRNTEAFF; CDR3nt: TGTGCCAGCAATGACCGAAACACTGAAGCTTTCTTT
v_gene: TRBV7-4; abundance: NA; d_gene: TRBD1; j_gene: TRBJ2-3; CDR3aa: CASSFRRGRIPDTQYF; CDR3nt: TGTGCCAGCAGCTTTCGAAGGGGGCGCATCCCAGATACGCAGTATTTT
v_gene: TRBV6-1; abundance: once; d_gene: NA; j_gene: TRBJ2-3; CDR3aa: CASSEGASTDTQYF; CDR3nt: TGTGCCAGCAGTGAAGGTGCAAGCACAGATACGCAGTATTTT
v_gene: TRBV2; abundance: NA; d_gene: TRBD1; j_gene: TRBJ1-2; CDR3aa: CASSVGDRGYGYTF; CDR3nt: TGTGCCAGCAGTGTTGGGGACAGGGGCTATGGCTACACCTTC
v_gene: TRBV12-2; abundance: NA; d_gene: NA; j_gene: TRBJ1-1; CDR3aa: CASRLEWGRERSNTEAFF; CDR3nt: TGTGCAAGTCGCTTAGAGTGGGGCAGGGAAAGGTCGAACACTGAAGCTTTCTTT
v_gene: TRBV6-5; abundance: NA; d_gene: NA; j_gene: TRBJ2-7; CDR3aa: CASSYMESYEQYF; CDR3nt: TGTGCCAGCAGTTACATGGAAAGCTACGAGCAGTACTTC
v_gene: TRBV5-1; abundance: NA; d_gene: NA; j_gene: TRBJ2-7; CDR3aa: CASSPFSGDPYEQYF; CDR3nt: TGCGCCAGCAGCCCATTTTCGGGGGACCCCTACGAGCAGTACTTC
v_gene: TRBV4-1; abundance: NA; d_gene: TRBD1; j_gene: TRBJ1-2; CDR3aa: CASSQGTGVYGYTF; CDR3nt: TGCGCCAGCAGCCAAGGGACAGGGGTCTATGGCTACACCTTC
v_gene: TRBV9; abundance: NA; d_gene: NA; j_gene: TRBJ2-7; CDR3aa: CASSVGGGGPYEQYF; CDR3nt: TGTGCCAGCAGCGTAGGTGGCGGGGGCCCCTACGAGCAGTACTTC
v_gene: TRBV14; abundance: NA; d_gene: NA; j_gene: TRBJ1-1; CDR3aa: CASSQDVGGTEAFF; CDR3nt: TGTGCCAGCAGCCAAGATGTAGGGGGCACTGAAGCTTTCTTT
v_gene: TRBV28; abundance: NA; d_gene: TRBD1; j_gene: TRBJ2-7; CDR3aa: CASSLRGLNSRRQYF; CDR3nt: TGTGCCAGCAGTTTAAGGGGGCTTAACTCACGAAGGCAGTACTTC
v_gene: TRBV6-5; abundance: NA; d_gene: NA; j_gene: TRBJ2-7; CDR3aa: CASSYSAGHRSYEQYF; CDR3nt: TGTGCCAGCAGTTACTCCGCGGGACACCGTTCCTACGAGCAGTACTTC
v_gene: TRBV9; abundance: NA; d_gene: NA; j_gene: TRBJ1-2; CDR3aa: CASSAWGQNYGYTF; CDR3nt: TGTGCCAGCAGCGCCTGGGGACAAAACTATGGCTACACCTTC
v_gene: TRBV27; abundance: NA; d_gene: NA; j_gene: TRBJ1-6; CDR3aa: CASSLDRGRDSPLHF; CDR3nt: TGTGCCAGCAGTTTAGATCGGGGACGGGATTCACCCCTCCACTTT
v_gene: TRBV30; abundance: NA; d_gene: NA; j_gene: TRBJ1-5; CDR3aa: CAWSVGYSNQPQHF; CDR3nt: TGTGCCTGGAGTGTGGGGTATAGCAATCAGCCCCAGCATTTT
v_gene: TRBV7-9; abundance: once; d_gene: NA; j_gene: TRBJ2-2; CDR3aa: CASSGWARRELFF; CDR3nt: TGTGCCAGCAGCGGGTGGGCCCGCAGGGAGCTGTTTTTT
v_gene: TRBV19; abundance: NA; d_gene: NA; j_gene: TRBJ2-5; CDR3aa: CASSIGQGRETQYF; CDR3nt: TGTGCCAGTAGTATAGGGCAGGGTCGAGAGACCCAGTACTTC
v_gene: TRBV7-2; abundance: NA; d_gene: TRBD1; j_gene: TRBJ2-1; CDR3aa: CASSRGQGGYNEQFF; CDR3nt: TGTGCCAGCAGCCGAGGACAGGGGGGTTACAATGAGCAGTTCTTC
v_gene: TRBV4-1; abundance: once; d_gene: NA; j_gene: TRBJ1-1; CDR3aa: CASSQVQTGNTEAFF; CDR3nt: TGCGCCAGCAGCCAAGTTCAGACAGGGAACACTGAAGCTTTCTTT
v_gene: TRBV2; abundance: NA; d_gene: NA; j_gene: TRBJ2-7; CDR3aa: CASSYPRGPDYEQYF; CDR3nt: TGTGCCAGCAGTTACCCAAGGGGCCCAGATTACGAGCAGTACTTC
v_gene: TRBV5-1; abundance: NA; d_gene: NA; j_gene: TRBJ2-7; CDR3aa: CASSLDAALSYEQYF; CDR3nt: TGCGCCAGCAGCTTGGATGCAGCCCTTTCCTACGAGCAGTACTTC